This T cell receptor (beta chain) was identified during a study of T cell responses to AZD1222 COVID-19 vaccine. V was cut by 5 bases and J by 3 bases, with 15 bases left in between. Germline assignment: CDR1 SNHLY and CDR2 FYNNEI. CDR3 length: 15 residues. Produced via immunoSEQ multiplex PCR; TCRdb's table is partial and in-frame only. The sample holds under 200,000 clones, roughly nine tenths seen once. In this sample, this clone turned up once. This specimen consisted of peripheral blood, obtained on day 0 of AZD1222 vaccination. V and J are TRBV2 and TRBJ2-3; weak D call: TRBD2 (7 bases). The TCR was taken from an adult in good health. CDR3 region: CASSPRGGWTDTQYF. The CDR3 DNA reads TGTGCCAGCAGTCCGAGGGGGGGCTGGACAGATACGCAGTATTTT.